A selection of T cell receptor beta chains follows, all from one sample in a study of siplizumab effects on memory and regulatory T cells. Clones were read by immunoSEQ multiplex PCR, and TCRdb kept only the in-frame ones, dropping some. The table includes about 120,000 clones, just over 90% detected once. Source material: non-Treg CD4+ T cells sorted from blood. Receptors were obtained from a human donor in good health. The CDR3 runs from the conserved cysteine through the conserved F or W. A D gene is named only where the DNA matches it firmly. Size is omitted from some rows. Given values are once, few, many or a class for expanded clones.

D: .; J: TRBJ2-1; V: TRBV2; size: .; CDR3: CASSVKNQGNEQFF; DNA: TGTGCCAGCAGCGTCAAGAACCAGGGCAATGAGCAGTTCTTC
D: .; J: TRBJ2-7; V: TRBV11-2; size: .; CDR3: CASSLSGLGSSYEQYF; DNA: TGTGCCAGCAGCTTATCCGGGCTCGGGAGCTCCTACGAGCAGTACTTC
D: TRBD2; J: TRBJ2-1; V: TRBV5-1; size: .; CDR3: CASSYYAGVNNEQFF; DNA: TGCGCCAGCAGCTATTATGCGGGGGTCAACAATGAGCAGTTCTTC
D: TRBD1; J: TRBJ2-7; V: TRBV10-3; size: .; CDR3: CASTAGTGSYEQYF; DNA: TGTGCCTCAACAGCCGGGACAGGCTCTTACGAGCAGTACTTC
D: .; J: TRBJ2-7; V: TRBV20-1; size: .; CDR3: CSAPLSYEQYF; DNA: TGCAGTGCTCCCCTGTCCTACGAGCAGTACTTC
D: .; J: TRBJ1-5; V: TRBV27; size: .; CDR3: CASSPAGRENQPQHF; DNA: TGTGCCAGCAGTCCAGCGGGCCGAGAAAATCAGCCCCAGCATTTT
D: .; J: TRBJ1-1; V: TRBV11-1; size: once; CDR3: CASRQDSTGKAFF; DNA: TGTGCCAGCAGACAGGACAGCACGGGAAAAGCTTTCTTT
D: TRBD1; J: TRBJ1-1; V: TRBV7-2; size: .; CDR3: CASSLWTGLNTEAFF; DNA: TGTGCCAGCAGCCTCTGGACAGGGTTGAACACTGAAGCTTTCTTT
D: .; J: TRBJ1-2; V: TRBV7-9; size: .; CDR3: CASSLAGVKVGYGYTF; DNA: TGTGCCAGCAGCTTAGCCGGGGTCAAAGTCGGCTATGGCTACACCTTC
D: .; J: TRBJ1-3; V: TRBV9; size: .; CDR3: CASSVGLQTSGNTIYF; DNA: TGTGCCAGCAGCGTGGGACTACAGACTTCTGGAAACACCATATATTTT
D: TRBD1; J: TRBJ1-6; V: TRBV19; size: .; CDR3: CASSGGSYNSPLHF; DNA: TGTGCCAGTTCAGGGGGGTCCTATAATTCACCCCTCCACTTT
D: TRBD1; J: TRBJ2-5; V: TRBV9; size: .; CDR3: CASSAGTGASETQYF; DNA: TGTGCCAGCAGTGCCGGGACAGGGGCCTCGGAGACCCAGTACTTC
D: .; J: TRBJ2-6; V: TRBV29-1; size: .; CDR3: CSVDGSSGANVLTF; DNA: TGCAGCGTTGACGGATCCTCTGGGGCCAACGTCCTGACTTTC
D: TRBD2; J: TRBJ2-7; V: TRBV11-2; size: once; CDR3: CASSHSGGNYEQYF; DNA: TGTGCCAGCAGCCACTCGGGGGGGAACTACGAGCAGTACTTC
D: .; J: TRBJ2-4; V: TRBV18; size: .; CDR3: CASSPPALAKNIQYF; DNA: TGTGCCAGCTCACCTCCCGCCCTAGCCAAAAACATTCAGTACTTC
D: .; J: TRBJ2-7; V: TRBV9; size: .; CDR3: CASSVAAGTTYEQYF; DNA: TGTGCCAGCAGCGTAGCGGCCGGGACAACCTACGAGCAGTACTTC
D: .; J: TRBJ2-7; V: TRBV18; size: .; CDR3: CASSGTFSYEQYF; DNA: TGTGCCAGCTCAGGGACGTTCTCCTACGAGCAGTACTTC
D: TRBD1; J: TRBJ2-2; V: TRBV5-1; size: .; CDR3: CASSPQTGGIIGELFF; DNA: TGCGCCAGCAGCCCTCAGACAGGGGGGATTATCGGGGAGCTGTTTTTT
D: TRBD1; J: TRBJ1-5; V: TRBV19; size: .; CDR3: CASSVTGGGQPQHF; DNA: TGTGCCAGTAGTGTGACAGGGGGCGGTCAGCCCCAGCATTTT
D: .; J: TRBJ1-2; V: TRBV9; size: once; CDR3: CASSVGAGGYTF; DNA: TGTGCCAGCAGCGTCGGGGCGGGAGGCTACACCTTC
D: .; J: TRBJ1-3; V: TRBV6-5; size: .; CDR3: CASSYTGAPGNTIYF; DNA: TGTGCCAGCAGTTACACGGGGGCCCCTGGAAACACCATATATTTT
D: .; J: TRBJ1-1; V: TRBV28; size: .; CDR3: CASSQLRQVPNTEAFF; DNA: TGTGCCAGCAGCCAACTCCGACAGGTTCCGAACACTGAAGCTTTCTTT
D: .; J: TRBJ1-1; V: TRBV7-9; size: .; CDR3: CASSPIAFF; DNA: TGTGCCAGCAGCCCGATAGCTTTCTTT
D: .; J: TRBJ2-4; V: TRBV28; size: .; CDR3: CASSREIAKNIQYF; DNA: TGTGCCAGCAGTCGGGAAATAGCCAAAAACATTCAGTACTTC
D: .; J: TRBJ1-6; V: TRBV28; size: .; CDR3: CASSWVTYNSPLHF; DNA: TGTGCCAGCAGCTGGGTAACCTATAATTCACCCCTCCACTTT
D: .; J: TRBJ1-2; V: TRBV25-1; size: .; CDR3: CASGHLRGYTF; DNA: TGTGCCAGCGGACATTTGCGTGGCTACACCTTC
D: .; J: TRBJ2-2; V: TRBV30; size: .; CDR3: CAWSIGRNTGELFF; DNA: TGTGCCTGGAGTATCGGGCGAAACACCGGGGAGCTGTTTTTT
D: .; J: TRBJ2-3; V: TRBV6-5; size: .; CDR3: CASSYSNRRDTQYF; DNA: TGTGCCAGCAGTTACTCGAACAGGAGGGATACGCAGTATTTT
D: .; J: TRBJ1-6; V: TRBV11-3; size: .; CDR3: CASSARSGNSPLHF; DNA: TGTGCCAGCAGCGCTCGGTCCGGGAATTCACCCCTCCACTTT
D: .; J: TRBJ2-3; V: TRBV27; size: .; CDR3: CASRVTLGAAQYF; DNA: TGTGCCAGCAGGGTTACTTTGGGGGCGGCGCAGTATTTT
D: .; J: TRBJ1-3; V: TRBV6-5; size: .; CDR3: CASSLTSGYSGNTIYF; DNA: TGTGCCAGCAGTTTAACCTCAGGGTACTCTGGAAACACCATATATTTT
D: .; J: TRBJ2-3; V: TRBV9; size: .; CDR3: CASTPGLLTDTQYF; DNA: TGTGCCAGCACTCCGGGACTCCTCACAGATACGCAGTATTTT
D: .; J: TRBJ2-7; V: TRBV28; size: .; CDR3: CASKRSTYEQYF; DNA: TGTGCCAGCAAGAGGTCGACCTACGAGCAGTACTTC
D: .; J: TRBJ2-3; V: TRBV5-8; size: .; CDR3: CASSFLVILRKTSTDTQYF; DNA: TGTGCCAGCAGCTTCCTAGTCATACTTCGGAAAACTAGCACAGATACGCAGTATTTT
D: .; J: TRBJ1-6; V: TRBV18; size: .; CDR3: CASSPATLLSSYNSPLHF; DNA: TGTGCCAGCTCACCAGCGACACTATTGAGCTCCTATAATTCACCCCTCCACTTT
D: TRBD2; J: TRBJ2-7; V: TRBV7-9; size: .; CDR3: CASSGTSGGYEQYF; DNA: TGTGCCAGCAGCGGCACTAGCGGGGGTTACGAGCAGTACTTC
D: .; J: TRBJ2-3; V: TRBV7-7; size: .; CDR3: CASSPTGLKDTQYF; DNA: TGTGCCAGCAGCCCGACAGGTTTAAAGGATACGCAGTATTTT
D: TRBD2; J: TRBJ2-7; V: TRBV7-6; size: few; CDR3: CASRPGLAGDYEQYF; DNA: TGTGCCAGCAGGCCCGGACTAGCGGGGGACTACGAGCAGTACTTC
D: .; J: TRBJ1-5; V: TRBV2; size: .; CDR3: CASNGNSNQPQHF; DNA: TGTGCCAGCAACGGGAATAGCAATCAGCCCCAGCATTTT
D: .; J: TRBJ1-1; V: TRBV5-1; size: .; CDR3: CASSLVGAGNTEAFF; DNA: TGCGCCAGCAGCTTGGTGGGGGCCGGGAACACTGAAGCTTTCTTT
D: TRBD2; J: TRBJ2-5; V: TRBV9; size: few; CDR3: CASSKRDSRWETQYF; DNA: TGTGCCAGCAGTAAGCGGGACTCACGATGGGAGACCCAGTACTTC
D: .; J: TRBJ2-3; V: TRBV6-1; size: .; CDR3: CASRTQGDTQYF; DNA: TGTGCCAGCAGAACACAAGGAGATACGCAGTATTTT